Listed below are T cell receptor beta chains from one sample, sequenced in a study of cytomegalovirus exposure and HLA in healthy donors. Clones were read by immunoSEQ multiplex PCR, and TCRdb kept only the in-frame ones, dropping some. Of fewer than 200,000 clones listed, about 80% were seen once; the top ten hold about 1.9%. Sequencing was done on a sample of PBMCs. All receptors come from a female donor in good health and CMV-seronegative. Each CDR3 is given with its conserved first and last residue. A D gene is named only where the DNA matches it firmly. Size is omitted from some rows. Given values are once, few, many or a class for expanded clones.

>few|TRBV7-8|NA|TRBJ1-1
TGTGCCAGCAGCTTAGGTTTGGACTATACTGAAGCTTTCTTT
CASSLGLDYTEAFF
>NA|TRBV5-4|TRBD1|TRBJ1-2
TGTGCCAGCAGCTCCGACAGGGGGGGCTATGGCTACACCTTC
CASSSDRGGYGYTF
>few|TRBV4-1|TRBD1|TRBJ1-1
TGCGCCAGCAGCCAAGATTCGCGGACAGGGCCGAACACTGAAGCTTTCTTT
CASSQDSRTGPNTEAFF
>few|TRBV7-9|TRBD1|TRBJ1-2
TGTGCCAGCAGCCCGGAGACAGGGAAGCACTATGGCTACACCTTC
CASSPETGKHYGYTF
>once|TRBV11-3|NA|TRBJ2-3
TGTGCCAGCAGCTTAGGTGGTACTAGCACGGCGCAGTATTTT
CASSLGGTSTAQYF
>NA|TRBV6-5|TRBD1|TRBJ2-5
TGTGCCAGCACCCGGACAGGGTTGGAGACCCAGTACTTC
CASTRTGLETQYF
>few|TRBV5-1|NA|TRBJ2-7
TGCGCCAGCAGCTTACCAGGGTCGGACGAGCAGTACTTC
CASSLPGSDEQYF
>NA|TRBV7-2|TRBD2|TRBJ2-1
TGTGCCAGCAGCTTAGGCGCGGGAGTCAGCAATGAGCAGTTCTTC
CASSLGAGVSNEQFF
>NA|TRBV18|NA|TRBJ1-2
TGTGCCAGCTCACCAGGTCCCGGTAACTTCTATGGCTACACCTTC
CASSPGPGNFYGYTF
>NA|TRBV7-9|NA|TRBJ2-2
TGTGCCAGAGCGCTTGGAGCGACGGCGAACACCGGGGAGCTGTTTTTT
CARALGATANTGELFF
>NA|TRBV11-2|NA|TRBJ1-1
TGTGCCAGCACCGAAATTGGGAGGAACACTGAAGCTTTCTTT
CASTEIGRNTEAFF
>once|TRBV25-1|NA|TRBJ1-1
TGTGCCAGCAGTGAATATAACCGGGGAGGGCCGAACACTGAAGCTTTCTTT
CASSEYNRGGPNTEAFF
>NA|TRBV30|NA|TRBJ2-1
TGTGCCTGGAGTATCCCGGGGGTCAATGAGCAGTTCTTC
CAWSIPGVNEQFF
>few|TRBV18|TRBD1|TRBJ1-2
TGTGCCAGCTCACCAGGGACAGGGGGGGACTATGGCTACACCTTC
CASSPGTGGDYGYTF
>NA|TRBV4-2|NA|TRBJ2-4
TGTGCCAGCAGCCAAGGTTGGCAGGGGGACTCCAAAAACATTCAGTACTTC
CASSQGWQGDSKNIQYF
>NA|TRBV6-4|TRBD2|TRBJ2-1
TGTGCCAGCAGTGTCGAAGCGGGAGGGCCATATGAGCAGTTCTTC
CASSVEAGGPYEQFF
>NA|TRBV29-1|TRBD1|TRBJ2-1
TGCAGCGTCCTCGGGACAGAGAGCTCCTACAATGAGCAGTTCTTC
CSVLGTESSYNEQFF
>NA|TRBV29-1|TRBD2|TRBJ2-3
TGCAGCGTTAAGGGGACTAGCGGGAGGGTAGACACAGATACGCAGTATTTT
CSVKGTSGRVDTDTQYF
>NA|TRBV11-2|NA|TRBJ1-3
TGTGCCAGCAGCCCCGATTCTAATTGGGGAAACACCATATATTTT
CASSPDSNWGNTIYF
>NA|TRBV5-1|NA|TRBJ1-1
TGCGCCAGCAGCTTGGACCCCAGGCCGACTGAAGCTTTCTTT
CASSLDPRPTEAFF
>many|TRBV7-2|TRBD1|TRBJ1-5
TGTGCCAGCAGCTTAGCAGGGGGACGGGACAGGGAAACTCAGCCCCAGCATTTT
CASSLAGGRDRETQPQHF
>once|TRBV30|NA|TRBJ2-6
TGTGCCTGGAGTTCTCCGGGAGCTAGACTCTCTGGGGCCAACGTCCTGACTTTC
CAWSSPGARLSGANVLTF
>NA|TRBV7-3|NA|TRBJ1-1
TGTGCCAGCAGCTCGGACTGGAACACTGAAGCTTTCTTT
CASSSDWNTEAFF
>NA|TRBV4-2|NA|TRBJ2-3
TGTGCCAGCAGCCCGGGACTCCACACAGATACGCAGTATTTT
CASSPGLHTDTQYF
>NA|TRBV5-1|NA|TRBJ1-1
TGCGCCAGCAGCTTGCTCCGGGGGGCGGACACTGAAGCTTTCTTT
CASSLLRGADTEAFF
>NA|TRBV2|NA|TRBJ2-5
TGTGCCAGCAGACCATCGAAGGCAGGGTACCAAGAGACCCAGTACTTC
CASRPSKAGYQETQYF
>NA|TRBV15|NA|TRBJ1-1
TGTGCCACCAGCAGAGGACAGCTGAACACTGAAGCTTTCTTT
CATSRGQLNTEAFF
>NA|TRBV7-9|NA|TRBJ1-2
TGTGCCAGCAGCTTAGACAGAACGAACTATGGCTACACCTTC
CASSLDRTNYGYTF
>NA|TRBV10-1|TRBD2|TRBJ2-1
TGCGCCAGCAGAAGGCTAGCGGGAGGGCCATCCTACAATGAGCAGTTCTTC
CASRRLAGGPSYNEQFF
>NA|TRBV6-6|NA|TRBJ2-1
TGTGCCAGCACCCGGACTGATTCCTACAATGAGCAGTTCTTC
CASTRTDSYNEQFF
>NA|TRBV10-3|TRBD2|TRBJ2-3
TGTGCCATCAGTGATAATAGCGGGGGATCAGATACGCAGTATTTT
CAISDNSGGSDTQYF
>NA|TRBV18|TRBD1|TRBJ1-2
TGTGCCAGCTCACCGGGACAGGGGGTGTATAACTATGGCTACACCTTC
CASSPGQGVYNYGYTF
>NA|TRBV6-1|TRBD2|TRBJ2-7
TGTGCCAGCAGTGGGGTAGCGGGAGGGCCTTCCGAGCAGTACTTC
CASSGVAGGPSEQYF
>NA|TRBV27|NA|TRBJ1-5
TGTGCCAGCAGTTTATCCGGGGGGGAGGGCAATCAGCCCCAGCATTTT
CASSLSGGEGNQPQHF
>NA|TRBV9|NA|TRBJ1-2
TGTGCCAGCAGCGTACAGGGGACGAGTGGCTACACCTTC
CASSVQGTSGYTF
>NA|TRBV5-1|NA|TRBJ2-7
TGCGCCAGCAGCTTGGGAGCGGCGGCCTACGAGCAGTACTTC
CASSLGAAAYEQYF
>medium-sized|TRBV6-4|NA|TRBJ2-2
TGTGCCAGCAGTGATTCAGGGACCGGGGAGCTGTTTTTT
CASSDSGTGELFF
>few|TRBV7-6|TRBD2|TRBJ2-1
TGTGCCAGCAGCTGGACTAGAAATGAGCAGTTCTTC
CASSWTRNEQFF
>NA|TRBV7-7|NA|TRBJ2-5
TGTGCCAGCAGCCCCATATCCGGGGAAGAGACCCAGTACTTC
CASSPISGEETQYF
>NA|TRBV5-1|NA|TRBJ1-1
TGCGCCAGCAGCCCGTCAACAGGGCCGGGCGCTGAAGCTTTCTTT
CASSPSTGPGAEAFF
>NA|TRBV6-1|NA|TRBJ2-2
TGTGCCAGCAGTGCCAGGGTGGGAACCGGGGAGCTGTTTTTT
CASSARVGTGELFF
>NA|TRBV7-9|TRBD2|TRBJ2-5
TGTGCCAGCAGCTCTCCCCGGGAGGGCCGTAACCAAGAGACCCAGTACTTC
CASSSPREGRNQETQYF
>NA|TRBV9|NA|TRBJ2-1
TGTGCCAGCAGCCCGACAGACAACTACAATGAGCAGTTCTTC
CASSPTDNYNEQFF
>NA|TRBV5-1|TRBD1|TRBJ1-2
TGCGCCAGCAGCTCCACCAGGGGGAGTTATGGCTACACCTTC
CASSSTRGSYGYTF
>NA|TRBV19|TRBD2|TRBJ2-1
TGTGCCAGTAGTATAGGGCTAGCGGGTGGAAATGAGCAGTTCTTC
CASSIGLAGGNEQFF
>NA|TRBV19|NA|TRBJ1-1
TGTGCCAGTAGTATAGGCGGTCTGAACACTGAAGCTTTCTTT
CASSIGGLNTEAFF
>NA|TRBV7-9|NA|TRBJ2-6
TGTGCCAGCAGCTTAGGGGCAGCCGAGGCCAACGTCCTGACTTTC
CASSLGAAEANVLTF
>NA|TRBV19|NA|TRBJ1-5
TGTGCCAGTAGTTTCCACGGGCCCCAGCATTTT
CASSFHGPQHF
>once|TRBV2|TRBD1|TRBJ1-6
TGTGCCAGCGGACAGGGGTATAATTCACCCCTCCACTTT
CASGQGYNSPLHF
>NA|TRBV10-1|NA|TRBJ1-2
TGCGCCAGCAGTGAGTCCCGCGACTATGGCTACACCTTC
CASSESRDYGYTF